The 27 T cell receptor beta chains listed next were all sequenced from one sample in a study of blood T cell repertoires in COVID-19. Data came from immunoSEQ multiplex PCR; TCRdb stores just in-frame clones and leaves some out. The table lists some 180,000 clones, approximately 79% of them singletons. Sequenced: PBMCs or T cells enriched from blood (not recorded which). Source of these receptors: a woman aged 70-85 years in a cohort exposed to, infected with or recovered from COVID-19 (not recorded which).

The chain uses TRBV9 and TRBJ1-4; 9 bases are shared with TRBD1. Germline loops: CDR1 SGDLS, CDR2 YYNGEE. CDR3 size: 15 residues. J was trimmed by 6 bases and V by 3 bases; bases with no gene match: 6. The CDR3 nucleotides are TGTGCCAGCAGCGAGGGGACAGGGAGTTATGAAAAACTGTTTTTT. It encodes CASSEGTGSYEKLFF.

The chain combines TRBV28 with TRBJ2-7; 7 bases match TRBD2. Germline V CDR1 and CDR2: MDHEN, SYDVKM. V lost 2 bases to trimming and J lost 4 bases; unmatched junction nucleotides: 11. CDR3 length: 16 amino acids. The CDR3 region is CASSLHGGRVRYEQYF. The CDR3 DNA follows: TGTGCCAGCAGTTTACATGGCGGGAGAGTTCGATACGAGCAGTACTTC.

V usage is TRBV4-1 and J usage is TRBJ2-1, with 7 bases identical to TRBD1. J gave up 6 bases and V 5 bases, and 10 bases lay outside the gene matches. The CDR3 has 15 amino acids. Germline CDR1 MGHRA, CDR2 YSYEKL. The CDR3 spells CASSSERGLVNEQFF. The CDR3 DNA sequence: TGCGCCAGCAGCTCCGAGAGGGGGCTAGTCAATGAGCAGTTCTTC.

This clone has more than one count but fewer than ten. The V and J genes are TRBV28 and TRBJ1-5, with D maybe TRBD1 (5 bases). Germline V gene data show CDR1 as MDHEN and CDR2 as SYDVKM. Deletions cut 2 bases from V and 2 bases from J, with 22 bases between. The CDR3 contains 19 residues. CDR3 DNA: TGTGCCAGCAGTTTACCCACCGGGAGGGCTGACAGTCGCAATCAGCCCCAGCATTTT. This translates into CASSLPTGRADSRNQPQHF.

This chain joins TRBV29-1 and TRBJ2-3; 8 nucleotides match TRBD2. This CDR3 is built from 14 residues. In germline, CDR1 is SQVTM, CDR2 ANQGSEA. After removal of 4 bases from V and 4 bases from J, the junction contained 7 bases not matched to a gene. The CDR3 DNA is TGCAGCGTTGTTCGGACTAGCAAGCCAGATACGCAGTATTTT. Protein product: CSVVRTSKPDTQYF.

The chain joins TRBV6-5 to TRBJ2-7; D is unclear. CDR3 length: 13 amino acids. With 8 bases removed from V and 4 bases from J, the gap between germline ends came to 15 bases. Germline CDR1 is MNHEY and CDR2 is SVGAGI. The CDR3 DNA reads as TGTGCCAGCGCGGCTTACTTTCGTTACGAGCAGTACTTC. Translating it yields CASAAYFRYEQYF.

The gene calls are TRBV27 and TRBJ2-5, with TRBD2 identical over 14 bases. V was pared by 5 bases and J by 4 bases, with 9 bases of the junction left unmatched. Per germline, CDR1 MNHEY and CDR2 SMNVEV (reference sequence). There are 17 residues in the CDR3. The DNA for the CDR3 is TGTGCCAGCAGTAGGTTTACAGGACTAGCGGGAGGAGAGACCCAGTACTTC. Translation gives CASSRFTGLAGGETQYF.

The chain couples TRBV27 to TRBJ2-3; tentative D call: TRBD2 (6 bases). The CDR3 extends over 14 amino acids. CDR1 is MNHEY, CDR2 SMNVEV, per germline (reference sequence). Trimming shortened V by 5 bases and J by 2 bases, and 11 bases separated the two germline ends. The chain's CDR3 is CASSTTRFTDTQYF. The CDR3 bases are TGTGCCAGCAGTACGACTAGATTCACAGATACGCAGTATTTT.

V usage is TRBV9 and J usage is TRBJ1-3, with 7 bases matching TRBD1. The CDR3 length is 16 residues. The germline V gene encodes CDR1 SGDLS and CDR2 YYNGEE. The V segment lost 4 bases and the J segment 2 bases; nucleotides outside the gene matches: 9. CDR3 residues: CASSPSTGAAGNTIYF. The CDR3 nucleotides are TGTGCCAGCAGCCCATCAACAGGGGCAGCTGGAAACACCATATATTTT.

The chain joins TRBV7-3 to TRBJ2-1, with 11 bases lining up with TRBD1. The CDR3 covers 15 residues. J was trimmed by 4 bases and V by 5 bases; bases with no gene match: 4. Germline loops: CDR1 SGHTA, CDR2 FQGTGA. CDR3 in DNA: TGTGCCAGCAGCGCGGACAGGGGGCTATACAATGAGCAGTTCTTC. It yields the protein CASSADRGLYNEQFF.

This clone came up a few times. This rearrangement joins TRBV7-8 to TRBJ2-7; possible D gene TRBD2, 6 bases. This CDR3 has 15 amino acids. Per the germline V gene, CDR1 is SGHVS and CDR2 is FQNEAQ. V was trimmed by 0 bases and J by 3 bases, leaving 12 bases between them. The CDR3 DNA sequence: TGTGCCAGCAGCTTAGCACGGGGGTCCCACTACGAGCAGTACTTC. Encoded protein: CASSLARGSHYEQYF.

V usage is TRBV29-1 and J usage is TRBJ1-2; D is undetermined. Trimming left V 3 bases short and J 4 bases short, with 6 bases between. The CDR3 length is 11 residues. Germline V gene data show CDR1 as SQVTM and CDR2 as ANQGSEA. CDR3 protein: CSVDVGYGYTF. CDR3 nucleotide sequence: TGCAGCGTTGACGTCGGCTATGGCTACACCTTC.

This chain uses TRBV18 with TRBJ1-1, with D perhaps TRBD1 (6 bases). Trimming removed 2 bases at V and 2 bases at J, with 6 bases between. The CDR3 consists of 13 residues. Germline V CDR1 and CDR2: KGHSH, LQKENI. The CDR3 DNA sequence: TGTGCCAGCTCACCAGGGGGCAACACTGAAGCTTTCTTT. Protein product: CASSPGGNTEAFF.

The V and J genes are TRBV7-8 and TRBJ1-1, with D unresolved. In germline, CDR1 is SGHVS, CDR2 FQNEAQ. This CDR3 has 16 amino acids. V lost 1 base, J lost 0 bases, and 12 bases lay in between. The CDR3 DNA reads as TGTGCCAGCAGCTTAGAGGCGGCGGTCCTGAACACTGAAGCTTTCTTT. Amino acids: CASSLEAAVLNTEAFF.

The chain has TRBV28 and TRBJ1-6; D remains ambiguous. The CDR3 consists of 12 residues. V was clipped by 2 bases and J by 10 bases, with 6 bases between them. Germline CDR1 reads MDHEN; CDR2 reads SYDVKM. The CDR3: CASSLPQSPLHF. The CDR3 DNA is TGTGCCAGCAGTTTACCCCAGTCACCCCTCCACTTT.

This chain links TRBV7-8 with TRBJ2-5; D ambiguous. The V gene's germline CDR1 is SGHVS and CDR2 FQNEAQ. The V end was cut by 5 bases, the J end by 1 base, with 11 bases between. This CDR3 region has 14 residues. In nucleotides, the CDR3 is TGTGCCAGCAGCCCCCGACAACTCCAAGAGACCCAGTACTTC. Translated: CASSPRQLQETQYF. Using reference TRBV7-8 and TRBJ2-5 for the parts outside the CDR3, the full variable domain is GAGVSQSPRYKVAKRGQDVALRCDPISGHVSLFWYQQALGQGPEFLTYFQNEAQLDKSGLPSDRFFAERPEGSVSTLKIQRTQQEDSAVYLCASSPRQLQETQYFGPGTRLLVL.

This clone turned up a few times. This CDR3 reads CASSVDPLMGHEQYF. Here the CDR3 DNA reads TGTGCCAGCAGCGTAGACCCATTAATGGGGCACGAGCAGTACTTC. The chain has TRBV9 and TRBJ2-7; possible D gene TRBD1, 5 bases. This CDR3 spans 15 amino acids. V lost 0 bases to trimming and J lost 5 bases, with 15 bases between them. CDR1 and CDR2 (germline): SGDLS, YYNGEE.

The chain couples TRBV11-1 to TRBJ2-2; D unclear. Germline V gene sequence: CDR1 SGHAT, CDR2 FQDESV (reference sequence). The length of the CDR3 is 14 residues. With 5 bases removed from V and 5 bases from J, the gap between germline ends came to 12 bases. In DNA, the CDR3 is TGTGCCAGCAGCATTCTAGGTTATACCGGGGAGCTGTTTTTT. It codes for CASSILGYTGELFF.

The CDR3 region is CATSDSGTGNQPQHF. For the CDR3, the DNA is TGTGCCACCAGTGATTCCGGGACAGGAAATCAGCCCCAGCATTTT. The chain combines TRBV24-1 with TRBJ1-5, with 8 positions matching TRBD1. The J segment lost 4 bases and the V segment lost 2 bases, leaving 3 bases of the junction unmatched. The CDR3 consists of 15 residues. CDR1 KGHDR and CDR2 SFDVKD come from the germline V gene.

The chain is built from TRBV30 and TRBJ1-2; D gene uncertain. Germline lookup yields CDR1 GTSNPN and CDR2 SVGIG (reference sequence). The CDR3 runs to 13 residues. Trimming took 0 bases from V and 2 from J, leaving 7 bases between them. CDR3 coding DNA: TGTGCCTGGAGTGTAGTCCTAAACTATGGCTACACCTTC. Translation: CAWSVVLNYGYTF.

This clone was seen a single time. This chain connects TRBV7-6 to TRBJ2-2; a possible D gene is TRBD2 (6 bases). Trimming stripped 4 bases from V and 9 bases from J, with 12 bases between. CDR3 length equals 13 residues. Germline V gives CDR1 SGHVS, CDR2 FNYEAQ. Here the CDR3 reads CASSSLTSRELFF. The CDR3 bases are TGTGCCAGCAGCTCTTTGACTAGTCGGGAGCTGTTTTTT.

In this sample, this clone turned up once. This sequence joins TRBV5-1 and TRBJ2-1; 12 nucleotides match TRBD2. Germline V gene data show CDR1 as SGHRS and CDR2 as YFSETQ. The CDR3 is made up of 16 amino acids. V lost 4 bases and J lost 6; bases outside the gene matches: 8. Here the CDR3 reads CASSPPLAGGRNEQFF. The DNA of the CDR3 is TGCGCCAGCAGCCCCCCCCTAGCGGGAGGGCGCAATGAGCAGTTCTTC.

This chain connects TRBV19 to TRBJ1-4, with D uncertain. Germline V lookup: CDR1 LNHDA, CDR2 SQIVND (reference sequence). This CDR3 region has 14 residues. V dropped 6 bases and J dropped 5 bases, with 13 bases sitting between them. The CDR3 sequence is CASRTRRENEKLFF. DNA of the CDR3: TGTGCCAGTAGAACGCGGAGGGAAAATGAAAAACTGTTTTTT.

This sequence joins TRBV3-1 (or the pseudogene TRBV3-2) and TRBJ1-4, with a weak D call TRBD1 (6 bases). This CDR3 is 15 amino acids long. Germline V gives CDR1 LGHDT, CDR2 YNNKEL (reference sequence). V was trimmed by 6 bases and J by 6 bases, leaving 17 bases between them. CDR3 loop: CASSSYRDVDEKLFF. The CDR3 bases are TGTGCCAGCAGTTCCTACAGGGATGTGGATGAAAAACTGTTTTTT.

This clone was seen more than once but under ten times. This chain links TRBV6-2 or TRBV6-3 with TRBJ2-7, with 8 nucleotides matching TRBD1. CDR1 and CDR2 from the germline V gene are MNHEY and SVGEGT. Trimming cost V 2 bases and J 6 bases; bases outside gene matches: 12. This CDR3 spans 16 amino acids. DNA for the CDR3: TGTGCCAGCAGTTACCAAGACAGGGGTCGTAAGATCGAGCAGTACTTC. Its translation: CASSYQDRGRKIEQYF.

This clone was counted a few times. The chain uses TRBV5-1 and TRBJ1-4; D perhaps matches TRBD1 (6 bases). Germline loops: CDR1 SGHRS, CDR2 YFSETQ. Trimming pared 7 bases from V and 0 bases from J, leaving 10 bases between. This CDR3 has 14 residues. The CDR3 DNA follows: TGCGCCAGCTCTGGGACATCAACTAATGAAAAACTGTTTTTT. Amino acids: CASSGTSTNEKLFF.

The sample holds a few counts of this clone. The V and J genes are TRBV28 and TRBJ1-2; 8 nucleotides match TRBD1. The junction had 17 bases not matched to a gene; V was cut back by 10 bases and J by 7 bases. Germline V gene sequence: CDR1 MDHEN, CDR2 SYDVKM. The CDR3 sequence is 15 residues long. CDR3 nucleotide sequence: TGTGCCACTACATGGACAAGTCAGGGGGCGGGTGGCTACACCTTC. Amino acids: CATTWTSQGAGGYTF.